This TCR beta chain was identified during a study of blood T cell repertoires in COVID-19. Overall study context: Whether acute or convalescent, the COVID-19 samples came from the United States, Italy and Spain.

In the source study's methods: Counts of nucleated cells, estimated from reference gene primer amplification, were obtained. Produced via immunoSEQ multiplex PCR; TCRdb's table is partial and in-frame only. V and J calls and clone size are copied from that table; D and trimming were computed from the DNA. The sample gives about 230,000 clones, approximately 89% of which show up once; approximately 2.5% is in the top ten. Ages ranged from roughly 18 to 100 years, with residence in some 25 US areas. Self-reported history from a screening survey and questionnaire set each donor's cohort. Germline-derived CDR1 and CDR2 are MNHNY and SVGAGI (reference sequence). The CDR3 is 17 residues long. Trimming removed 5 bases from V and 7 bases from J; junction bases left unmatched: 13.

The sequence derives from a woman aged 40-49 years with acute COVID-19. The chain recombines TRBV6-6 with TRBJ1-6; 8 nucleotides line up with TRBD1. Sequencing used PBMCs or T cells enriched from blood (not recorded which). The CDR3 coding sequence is TGTGCCAGCAGTCCCGATTTTACAGGGGGAGGGAATTCACCCCTCCACTTT. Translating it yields CASSPDFTGGGNSPLHF.